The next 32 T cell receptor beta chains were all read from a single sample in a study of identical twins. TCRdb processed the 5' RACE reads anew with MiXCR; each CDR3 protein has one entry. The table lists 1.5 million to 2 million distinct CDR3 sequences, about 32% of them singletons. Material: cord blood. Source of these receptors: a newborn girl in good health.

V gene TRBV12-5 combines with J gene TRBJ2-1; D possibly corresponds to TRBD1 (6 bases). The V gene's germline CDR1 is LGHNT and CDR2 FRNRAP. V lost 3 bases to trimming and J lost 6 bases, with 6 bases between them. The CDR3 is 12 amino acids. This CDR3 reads CASGFRGNEQFF. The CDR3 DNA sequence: TGTGCTAGTGGTTTCAGGGGCAATGAGCAGTTCTTC.

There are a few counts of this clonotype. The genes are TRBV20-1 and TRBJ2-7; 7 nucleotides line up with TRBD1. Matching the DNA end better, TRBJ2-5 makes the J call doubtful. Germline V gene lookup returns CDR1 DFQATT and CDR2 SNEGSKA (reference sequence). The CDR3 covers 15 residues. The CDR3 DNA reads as TGCAGTGCTAGAGTTCTTCTTACAGGGGATGAGACCCAGTACTTC. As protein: CSARVLLTGDETQYF.

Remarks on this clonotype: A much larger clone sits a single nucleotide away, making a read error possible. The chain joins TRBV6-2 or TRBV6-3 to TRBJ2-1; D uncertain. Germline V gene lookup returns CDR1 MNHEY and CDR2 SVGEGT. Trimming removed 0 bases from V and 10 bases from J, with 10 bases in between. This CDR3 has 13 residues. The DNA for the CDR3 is TGTGCCAGCAGTTACTCGGGCTTATACGAGCAGTTCTTC. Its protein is CASSYSGLYEQFF.

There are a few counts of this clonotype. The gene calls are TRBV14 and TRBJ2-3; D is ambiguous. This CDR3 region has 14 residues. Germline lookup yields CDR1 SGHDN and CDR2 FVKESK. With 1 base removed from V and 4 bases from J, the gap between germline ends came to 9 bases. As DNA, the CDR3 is TGTGCCAGCAGCCAAGCCCTTCGGGCAGATACGCAGTATTTT. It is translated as CASSQALRADTQYF.

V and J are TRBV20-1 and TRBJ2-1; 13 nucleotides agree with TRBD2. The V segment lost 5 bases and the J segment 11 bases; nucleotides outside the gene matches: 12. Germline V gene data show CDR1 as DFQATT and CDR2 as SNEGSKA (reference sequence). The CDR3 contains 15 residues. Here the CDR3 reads CSAAGTSGASYKQFF. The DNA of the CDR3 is TGCAGTGCTGCCGGGACTAGCGGGGCTTCCTACAAGCAGTTCTTC.

CDR3 sequence reads: CASSADPNQPQHF. The CDR3 nucleotides are TGTGCCAGCAGTGCGGACCCTAATCAGCCCCAGCATTTT. J is TRBJ1-5 and V is TRBV6-1; D unclear. The CDR3 runs to 13 residues. Germline V gene data show CDR1 as MNHNS and CDR2 as SASEGT. Trimming stripped 4 bases from V and 4 bases from J, with 8 bases between.

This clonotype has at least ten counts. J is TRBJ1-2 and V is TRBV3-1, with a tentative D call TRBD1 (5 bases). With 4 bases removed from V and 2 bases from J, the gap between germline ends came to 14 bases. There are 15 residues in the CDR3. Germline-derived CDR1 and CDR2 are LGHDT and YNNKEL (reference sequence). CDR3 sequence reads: CASSPSPGRNYGYTF. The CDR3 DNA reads TGTGCCAGCAGCCCGAGTCCAGGGAGAAACTATGGCTACACCTTC.

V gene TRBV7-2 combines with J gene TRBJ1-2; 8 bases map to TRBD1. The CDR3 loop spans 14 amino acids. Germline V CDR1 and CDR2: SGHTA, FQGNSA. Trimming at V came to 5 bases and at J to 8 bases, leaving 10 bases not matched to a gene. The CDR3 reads CASSTRQGFQGYTF. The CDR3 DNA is TGTGCCAGCAGCACAAGACAGGGGTTCCAAGGCTACACCTTC.

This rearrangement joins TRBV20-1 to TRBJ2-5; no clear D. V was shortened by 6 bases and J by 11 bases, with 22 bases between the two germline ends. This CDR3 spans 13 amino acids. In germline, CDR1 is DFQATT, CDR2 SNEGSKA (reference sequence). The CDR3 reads CSAGPGLHNEQYF. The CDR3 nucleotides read TGCAGTGCCGGACCTGGCCTTCACAATGAGCAGTACTTC.

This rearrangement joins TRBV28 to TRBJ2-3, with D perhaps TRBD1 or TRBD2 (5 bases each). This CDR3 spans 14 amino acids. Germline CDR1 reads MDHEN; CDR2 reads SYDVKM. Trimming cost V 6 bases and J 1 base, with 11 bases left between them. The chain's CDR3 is CASRFRDGTDTQYF. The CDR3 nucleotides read TGTGCCAGCAGGTTCCGGGACGGCACAGATACGCAGTATTTT.

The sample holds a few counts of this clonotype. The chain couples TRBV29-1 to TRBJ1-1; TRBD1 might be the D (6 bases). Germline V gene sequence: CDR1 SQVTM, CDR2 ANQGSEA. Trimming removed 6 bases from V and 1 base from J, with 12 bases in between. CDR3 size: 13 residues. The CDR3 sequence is CSVLQGANTEAFF. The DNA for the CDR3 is TGCAGCGTCCTACAGGGCGCGAACACTGAAGCTTTCTTT.

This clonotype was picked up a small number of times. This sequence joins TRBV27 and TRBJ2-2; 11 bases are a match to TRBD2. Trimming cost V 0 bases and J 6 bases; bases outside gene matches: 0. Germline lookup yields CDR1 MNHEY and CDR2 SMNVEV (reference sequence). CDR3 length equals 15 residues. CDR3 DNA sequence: TGTGCCAGCAGTTTATCGGGACTAGCGGCCGGGGAGCTGTTTTTT. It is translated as CASSLSGLAAGELFF.

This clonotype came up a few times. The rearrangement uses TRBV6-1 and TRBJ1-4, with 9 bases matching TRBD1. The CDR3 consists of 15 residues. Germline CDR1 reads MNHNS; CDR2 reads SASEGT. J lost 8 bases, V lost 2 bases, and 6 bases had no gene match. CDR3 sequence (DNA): TGTGCCAGCAGTGAATTCCCCGGGACAGGGGAAAAACTGTTTTTT. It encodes CASSEFPGTGEKLFF.

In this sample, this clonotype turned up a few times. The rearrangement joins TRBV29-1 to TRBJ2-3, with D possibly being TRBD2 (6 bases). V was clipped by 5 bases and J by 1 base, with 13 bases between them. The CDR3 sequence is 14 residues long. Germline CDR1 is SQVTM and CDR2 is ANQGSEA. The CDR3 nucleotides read TGCAGCGTTCGGGAGCGGGCGGGCACAGATACGCAGTATTTT. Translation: CSVRERAGTDTQYF.

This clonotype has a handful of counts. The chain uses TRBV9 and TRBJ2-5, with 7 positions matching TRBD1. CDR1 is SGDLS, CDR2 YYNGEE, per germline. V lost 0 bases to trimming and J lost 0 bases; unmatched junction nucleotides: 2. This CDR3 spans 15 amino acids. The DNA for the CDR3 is TGTGCCAGCAGCGTAGAAGGGACAGACCAAGAGACCCAGTACTTC. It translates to CASSVEGTDQETQYF.

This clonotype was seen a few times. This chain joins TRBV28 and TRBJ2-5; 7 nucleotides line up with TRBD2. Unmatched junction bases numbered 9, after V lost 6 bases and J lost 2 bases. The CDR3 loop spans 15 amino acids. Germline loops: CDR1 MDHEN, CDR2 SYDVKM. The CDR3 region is CASSAKLATQETQYF. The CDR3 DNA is TGTGCCAGCAGCGCAAAACTAGCGACTCAAGAGACCCAGTACTTC.

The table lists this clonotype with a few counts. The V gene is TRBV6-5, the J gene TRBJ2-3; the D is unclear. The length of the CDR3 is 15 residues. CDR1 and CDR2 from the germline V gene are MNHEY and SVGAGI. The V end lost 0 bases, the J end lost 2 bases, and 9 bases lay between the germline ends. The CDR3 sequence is CASSYSTPDTDTQYF. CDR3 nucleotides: TGTGCCAGCAGTTACTCAACCCCGGACACAGATACGCAGTATTTT.

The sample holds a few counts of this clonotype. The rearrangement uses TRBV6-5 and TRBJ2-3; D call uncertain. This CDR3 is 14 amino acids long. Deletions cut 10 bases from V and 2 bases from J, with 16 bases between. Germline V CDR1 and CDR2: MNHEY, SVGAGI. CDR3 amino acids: CATRSSAYTDTQYF. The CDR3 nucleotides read TGTGCCACCCGAAGTTCTGCGTACACAGATACGCAGTATTTT.

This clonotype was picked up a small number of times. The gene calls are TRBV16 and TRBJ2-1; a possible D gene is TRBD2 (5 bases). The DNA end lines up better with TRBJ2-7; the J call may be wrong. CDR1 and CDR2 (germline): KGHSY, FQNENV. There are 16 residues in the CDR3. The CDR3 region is CASSQWAGSSYNEQYF. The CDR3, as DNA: TGTGCCAGCAGCCAATGGGCGGGTAGCTCCTACAATGAGCAGTACTTC.

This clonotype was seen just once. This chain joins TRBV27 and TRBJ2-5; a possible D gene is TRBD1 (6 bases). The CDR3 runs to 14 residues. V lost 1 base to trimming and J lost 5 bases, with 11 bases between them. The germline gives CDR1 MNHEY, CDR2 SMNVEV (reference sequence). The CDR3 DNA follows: TGTGCCAGCAGTTTATATCAGGGACACGAGACCCAGTACTTC. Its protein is CASSLYQGHETQYF.

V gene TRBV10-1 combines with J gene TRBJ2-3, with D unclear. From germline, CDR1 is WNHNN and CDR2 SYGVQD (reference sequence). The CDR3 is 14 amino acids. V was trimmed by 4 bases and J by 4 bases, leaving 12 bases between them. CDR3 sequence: CASSGPTSADTQYF. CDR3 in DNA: TGCGCCAGCAGTGGGCCTACAAGCGCAGATACGCAGTATTTT.

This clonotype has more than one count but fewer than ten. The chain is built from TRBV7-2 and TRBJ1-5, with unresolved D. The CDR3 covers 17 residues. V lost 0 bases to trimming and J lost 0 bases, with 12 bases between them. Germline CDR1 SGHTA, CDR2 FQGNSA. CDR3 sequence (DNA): TGTGCCAGCAGCTTAGCTTTTCGGCAGACTAGCAATCAGCCCCAGCATTTT. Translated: CASSLAFRQTSNQPQHF.

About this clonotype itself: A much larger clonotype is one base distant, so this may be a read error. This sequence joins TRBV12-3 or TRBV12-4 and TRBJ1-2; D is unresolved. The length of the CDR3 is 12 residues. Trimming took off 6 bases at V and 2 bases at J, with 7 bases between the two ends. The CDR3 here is CASSPENYGYTF. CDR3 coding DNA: TGTGCCAGCAGCCCAGAGAACTATGGCTACACCTTC.

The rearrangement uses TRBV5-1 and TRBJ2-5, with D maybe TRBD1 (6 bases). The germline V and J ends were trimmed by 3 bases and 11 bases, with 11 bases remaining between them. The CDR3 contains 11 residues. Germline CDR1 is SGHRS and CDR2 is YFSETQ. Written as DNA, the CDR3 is TGCGCCAGCAGCTCAAACAGGGTGCAGTACTTC. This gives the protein CASSSNRVQYF.

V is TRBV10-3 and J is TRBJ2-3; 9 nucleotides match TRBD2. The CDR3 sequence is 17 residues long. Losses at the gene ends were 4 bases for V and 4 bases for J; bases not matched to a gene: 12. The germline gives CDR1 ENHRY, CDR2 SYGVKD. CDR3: CAISARQRGVGADTQYF. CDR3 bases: TGTGCCATCAGTGCGAGACAGCGGGGGGTTGGCGCAGATACGCAGTATTTT.

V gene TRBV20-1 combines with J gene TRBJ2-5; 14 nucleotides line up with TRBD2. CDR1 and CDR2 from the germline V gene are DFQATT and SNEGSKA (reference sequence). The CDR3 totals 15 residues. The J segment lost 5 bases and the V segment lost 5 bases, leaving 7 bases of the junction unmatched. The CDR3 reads CSAYRTSGGWETQYF. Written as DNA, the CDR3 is TGCAGTGCTTACCGGACTAGCGGGGGGTGGGAGACCCAGTACTTC.

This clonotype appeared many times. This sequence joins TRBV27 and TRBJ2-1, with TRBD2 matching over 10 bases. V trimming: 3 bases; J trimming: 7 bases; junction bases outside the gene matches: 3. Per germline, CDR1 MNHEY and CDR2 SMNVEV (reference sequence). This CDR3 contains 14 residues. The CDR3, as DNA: TGTGCCAGCAGTTTGAGTAGCGGGAGGAATGAGCAGTTCTTC. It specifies CASSLSSGRNEQFF.

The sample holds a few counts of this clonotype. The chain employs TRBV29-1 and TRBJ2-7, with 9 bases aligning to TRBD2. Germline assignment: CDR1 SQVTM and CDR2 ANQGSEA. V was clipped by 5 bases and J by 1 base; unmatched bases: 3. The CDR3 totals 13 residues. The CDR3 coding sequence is TGCAGCGTTTTCAGCGGGGGGTCCTACGAGCAGTACTTC. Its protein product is CSVFSGGSYEQYF.

The CDR3 loop reads CASSSPAPGYTF. As DNA, the CDR3 is TGTGCCAGCAGTTCCCCAGCGCCTGGCTACACCTTC. The chain uses TRBV12-3 or TRBV12-4 and TRBJ1-2; unclear D gene. The ends were cut back, 4 bases at V and 7 bases at J, with 10 bases in the middle. The CDR3 extends over 12 amino acids.

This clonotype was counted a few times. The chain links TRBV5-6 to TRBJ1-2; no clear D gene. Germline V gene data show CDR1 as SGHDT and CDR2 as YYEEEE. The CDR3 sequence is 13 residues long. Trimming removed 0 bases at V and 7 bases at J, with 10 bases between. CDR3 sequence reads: CASSLVGSAGYTF. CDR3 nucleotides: TGTGCCAGCAGCTTGGTAGGGAGCGCTGGCTACACCTTC.

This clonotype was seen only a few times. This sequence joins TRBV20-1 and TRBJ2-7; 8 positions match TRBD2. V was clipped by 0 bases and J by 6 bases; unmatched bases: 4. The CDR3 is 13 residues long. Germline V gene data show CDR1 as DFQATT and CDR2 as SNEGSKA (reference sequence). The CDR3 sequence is CSAREAAGGEQYF. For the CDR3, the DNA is TGCAGTGCTAGAGAAGCGGCGGGGGGCGAGCAGTACTTC.

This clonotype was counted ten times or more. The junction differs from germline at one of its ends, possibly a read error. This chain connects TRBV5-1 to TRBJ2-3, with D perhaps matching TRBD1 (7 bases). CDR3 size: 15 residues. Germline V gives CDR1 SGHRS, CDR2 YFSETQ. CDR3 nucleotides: TGTGCCAGCAGCACGCGGGACAGAAGCACAGATACGCAGTATTTT. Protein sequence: CASSTRDRSTDTQYF.